Listed here is a single T cell receptor beta chain. This sample is drawn from a study of blood T cell repertoires in COVID-19. Study background: Researchers got acute and convalescent COVID-19 samples from the United States, Italy and Spain. PBMCs, B-cell-depleted T cells, or T cells were the source of the cDNA or gDNA that made up the material.

Original methodology: Estimates of nucleated cell counts were drawn from the amplification of reference gene primers. Some clones are missing from TCRdb's copy, which holds only in-frame ones; the method was immunoSEQ multiplex PCR. V, J and clone size were drawn from that table, and D and trimming were deduced from the DNA. The table includes roughly 220,000 clones, around 80% detected once. There are 17 residues in the CDR3. V was pared by 3 bases and J by 2 bases, with 17 bases between. Germline lookup yields CDR1 LGHDT and CDR2 YNNKEL (reference sequence). The receptor was derived from a woman in her sixties or seventies with acute or convalescent COVID-19. J is TRBJ1-3 and V is TRBV3-1 (or the pseudogene TRBV3-2), with D perhaps TRBD1 (5 bases). The material sequenced was peripheral blood. As DNA, the CDR3 is TGTGCCAGCAGCCAGGGATGGGGGGGTCGGCCTGGAAACACCATATATTTT. Its translation: CASSQGWGGRPGNTIYF.